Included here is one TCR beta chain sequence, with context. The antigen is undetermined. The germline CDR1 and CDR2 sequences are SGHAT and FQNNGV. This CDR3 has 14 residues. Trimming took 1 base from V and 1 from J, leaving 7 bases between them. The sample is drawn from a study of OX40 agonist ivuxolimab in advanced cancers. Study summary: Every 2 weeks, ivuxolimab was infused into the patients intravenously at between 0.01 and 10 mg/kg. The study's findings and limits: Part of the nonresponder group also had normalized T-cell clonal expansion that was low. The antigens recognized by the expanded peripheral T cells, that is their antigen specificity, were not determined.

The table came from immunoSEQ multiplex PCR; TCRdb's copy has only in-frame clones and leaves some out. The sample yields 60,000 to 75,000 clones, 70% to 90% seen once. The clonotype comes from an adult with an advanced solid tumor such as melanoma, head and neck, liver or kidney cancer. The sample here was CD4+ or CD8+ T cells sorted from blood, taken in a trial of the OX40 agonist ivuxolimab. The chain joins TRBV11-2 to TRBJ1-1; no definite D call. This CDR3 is CASSLGPQNTEAFF. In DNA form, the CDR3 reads TGTGCCAGCAGCTTAGGGCCCCAGAACACTGAAGCTTTCTTT.